This T cell receptor (beta chain) stems from a study of T-cell memory formation after mild COVID-19. Overall study results and limits: Contracting clones localized mainly to CM and EM when CD4+ and mainly to EMRA when CD8+. Pre-infection memory carried some responding clones, suggesting that cross-reactive memory joined.

The CDR3 has 12 amino acids. The V gene lost 10 bases and the J gene lost 5 bases, with 13 bases spanning the gap. Germline CDR1 reads ENHRY; CDR2 reads SYGVKD. TCRdb reprocessed the 5' RACE reads via MiXCR and lists one record per CDR3 protein. The data show 4,000 to 6,000 distinct CDR3 sequences, 44% seen once. Within the sample, this clonotype is medium-sized (0.01 to 0.1%). Its target is unknown. This TCR came from an adult who had mild COVID-19 (a few samples of this study predate the infection). Cell type and time point are not known. The sequenced sample was PBMCs or a T cell subset sorted from them (not recorded which). The gene calls are TRBV10-3 and TRBJ2-3, with a weak D call TRBD1 (5 bases). The CDR3, as DNA: TGTGCCACCCAGGGTATTAGAGATACGCAGTATTTT. This codes for CATQGIRDTQYF.